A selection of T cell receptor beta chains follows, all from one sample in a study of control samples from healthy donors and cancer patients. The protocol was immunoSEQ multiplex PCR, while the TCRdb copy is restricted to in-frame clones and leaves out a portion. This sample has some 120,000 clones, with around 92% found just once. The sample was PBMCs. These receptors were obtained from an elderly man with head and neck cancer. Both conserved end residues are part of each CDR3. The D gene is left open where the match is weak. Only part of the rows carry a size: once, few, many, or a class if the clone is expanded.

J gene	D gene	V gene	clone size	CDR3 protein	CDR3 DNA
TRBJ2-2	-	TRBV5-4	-	CASSLFGVGGELFF	TGTGCCAGCAGCTTGTTTGGGGTTGGCGGGGAGCTGTTTTTT
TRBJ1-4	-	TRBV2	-	CASSEIRWPNEKLFF	TGTGCCAGCAGTGAAATTAGGTGGCCAAATGAAAAACTGTTTTTT
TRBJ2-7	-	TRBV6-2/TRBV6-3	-	CASSYRISAEYEQYF	TGTGCCAGCAGTTACAGGATCTCGGCAGAATACGAGCAGTACTTC
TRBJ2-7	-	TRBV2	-	CASKGEGYGSSYEQYF	TGTGCCAGCAAAGGAGAGGGGTACGGGAGCTCCTACGAGCAGTACTTC
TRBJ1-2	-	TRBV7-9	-	CASSFLEDSNYGYTF	TGTGCCAGCAGCTTCTTAGAGGATTCTAACTATGGCTACACCTTC
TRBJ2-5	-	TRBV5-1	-	CASSEAENTAQYF	TGCGCCAGCAGCGAGGCGGAAAACACGGCCCAGTACTTC
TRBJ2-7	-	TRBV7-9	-	CASSHIHEQYF	TGTGCCAGCAGCCACATTCACGAGCAGTACTTC
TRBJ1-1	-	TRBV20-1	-	CSASKGLNTEAFF	TGCAGTGCTAGTAAAGGGCTGAACACTGAAGCTTTCTTT
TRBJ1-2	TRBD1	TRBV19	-	CASAEQGGVYGYTF	TGTGCCAGTGCTGAACAGGGGGGCGTCTATGGCTACACCTTC
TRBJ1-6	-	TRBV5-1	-	CASSLVPGSSEALHF	TGCGCCAGCAGCTTGGTACCAGGGTCTAGCGAGGCCCTCCACTTT
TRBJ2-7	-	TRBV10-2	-	CASSRGLRGGGGYEQYF	TGCGCCAGCAGTCGAGGGCTGAGAGGAGGGGGAGGCTACGAGCAGTACTTC
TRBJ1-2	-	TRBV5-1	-	CASGEQGYGYTF	TGCGCCAGCGGTGAGCAGGGCTATGGCTACACCTTC
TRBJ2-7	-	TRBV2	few	CATNPPFEVEQYF	TGTGCCACCAACCCCCCTTTTGAGGTAGAGCAGTACTTC
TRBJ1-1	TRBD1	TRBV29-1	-	CSVGQASTEAFF	TGCAGCGTCGGACAGGCCAGCACTGAAGCTTTCTTT
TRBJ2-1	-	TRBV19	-	CASSMGGSLKNNEQFF	TGTGCCAGTAGTATGGGGGGCAGTCTTAAAAACAATGAGCAGTTCTTC
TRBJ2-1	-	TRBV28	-	CASTRRLLSSDEQFF	TGTGCCAGCACCAGACGGCTATTGTCTTCCGATGAGCAGTTCTTC
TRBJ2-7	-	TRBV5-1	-	CASSLGTAVYEQYF	TGCGCCAGCAGCTTGGGAACAGCCGTCTACGAGCAGTACTTC
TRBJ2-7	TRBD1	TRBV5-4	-	CASSFDRGPYEQYF	TGTGCCAGCAGTTTCGACAGGGGACCCTACGAGCAGTACTTC
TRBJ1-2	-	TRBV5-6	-	CASSDQGGYTF	TGTGCCAGCAGCGATCAGGGGGGCTACACCTTC
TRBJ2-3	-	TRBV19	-	CASSIRQATDTQYF	TGTGCCAGTAGTATACGGCAGGCTACAGATACGCAGTATTTT
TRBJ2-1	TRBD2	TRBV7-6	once	CASSSTTSSQFF	TGTGCCAGCAGCTCCACGACTAGCTCGCAGTTCTTC
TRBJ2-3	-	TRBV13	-	CASSPSGVQDTQYF	TGTGCCAGCAGCCCCAGTGGCGTCCAAGATACGCAGTATTTT
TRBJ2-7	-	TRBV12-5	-	CASGLVPVASYEQYF	TGTGCTAGTGGTTTGGTCCCTGTAGCCTCCTACGAGCAGTACTTC
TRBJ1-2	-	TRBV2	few	CASSVIRSNYGYTF	TGTGCCAGCAGTGTCATCAGGTCTAACTATGGCTACACCTTC
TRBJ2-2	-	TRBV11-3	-	CASSTQATGELFF	TGTGCCAGCAGCACCCAGGCGACCGGGGAGCTGTTTTTT
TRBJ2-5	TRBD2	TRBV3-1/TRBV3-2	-	CASSQDSTSGSETQYF	TGTGCCAGCAGCCAAGATAGTACTAGCGGGAGCGAGACCCAGTACTTC
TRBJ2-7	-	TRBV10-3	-	CAISESRGRNPTYEQYF	TGTGCCATCAGTGAGTCAAGGGGAAGAAACCCAACCTACGAGCAGTACTTC
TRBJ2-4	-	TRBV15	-	CATSRDPGLNIQYF	TGTGCCACCAGCAGAGATCCCGGGTTAAACATTCAGTACTTC
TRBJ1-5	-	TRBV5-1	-	CASSDTGNGNQPQHF	TGCGCCAGCAGCGACACAGGGAATGGCAATCAGCCCCAGCATTTT
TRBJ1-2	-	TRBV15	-	CATSTSLQDYGYTF	TGTGCCACCAGCACGTCACTCCAGGACTATGGCTACACCTTC
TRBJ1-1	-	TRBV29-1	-	CSALKGNKAFF	TGCAGCGCCCTGAAAGGAAATAAGGCTTTCTTT